The 27 T cell receptor beta chains reported below all come from one sample, sequenced in a study of T cell repertoires in cytomegalovirus infection. MiXCR, run by TCRdb on the reads, gives a single entry per CDR3 protein. The sample carries 500,000 or so distinct CDR3 sequences, approximately 15% recorded once. Sample: CD8+ T cells from PBMCs. These receptors all come from a human donor in good health (CMV status not recorded). Some clones in this sample may be carry-over from other donors' samples.

This clonotype occurred a few times. V is TRBV20-1 and J is TRBJ1-5; D is undetermined. V was trimmed by 4 bases and J by 0 bases, leaving 13 bases between them. Germline values: CDR1 DFQATT, CDR2 SNEGSKA (reference sequence). This CDR3 region has 15 residues. The CDR3 loop reads CSATLRGYSNQPQHF. The CDR3 coding sequence is TGCAGTGCTACCCTCCGGGGATATAGCAATCAGCCCCAGCATTTT.

This clonotype was seen a single time. The germline gene is not matched at one end of the junction; a read error may be the cause. The gene calls are TRBV9 and TRBJ2-5, with 8 bases aligning to TRBD1. The CDR3 runs to 14 residues. Germline V gene lookup returns CDR1 SGDLS and CDR2 YYNGEE. CDR3 DNA: TGTGCCAGCAGCCCCGGACAGGGACAAGAGATCCAGTACTTC. Encoded protein: CASSPGQGQEIQYF. Filled out from reference TRBV9 and TRBJ2-5, the complete variable domain reads DSGVTQTPKHLITATGQRVTLRCSPRSGDLSVYWYQQSLDQGLQFLIQYYNGEERAKGNILERFSAQQFPDLHSELNLSSLELGDSALYFCASSPGQGQEIQYFGPGTRLLVL.

The chain has TRBV15 and TRBJ2-7; D is perhaps TRBD1 (6 bases). The CDR3 loop spans 14 amino acids. The V and J ends lost 6 bases and 2 bases respectively, with 14 bases between them. The germline V gene has CDR1 LNHNV and CDR2 YYDKDF (reference sequence). In DNA, the CDR3 is TGTGCCACCAGAGCGCCGGGACAAACCTACGAGCAGTACTTC. It yields the protein CATRAPGQTYEQYF.

This clonotype was found many times. The V and J genes are TRBV7-8 and TRBJ1-5; the match to TRBD1 covers 8 bases. The CDR3 covers 16 residues. Looked up from germline, CDR1 is SGHVS and CDR2 is FQNEAQ. V shed 5 bases, J shed 7 bases, and the junction held 13 bases outside the gene matches. The CDR3 DNA reads TGTGCCAGCAGCCCCCCAGGGGGACAGGCGAGGCAGCCCCAGCATTTT. Translated, it gives CASSPPGGQARQPQHF.

This clonotype was observed at least ten times. The rearrangement links TRBV4-2 to TRBJ1-1; 7 nucleotides align to TRBD1. The CDR3 loop spans 15 amino acids. In germline, CDR1 is LGHNA, CDR2 YNFKEQ. V shed 4 bases, J shed 7 bases, and the junction held 12 bases outside the gene matches. CDR3 region: CASSPLRGDRVEAFF. CDR3 nucleotide sequence: TGTGCCAGCAGCCCTCTCCGCGGGGACAGAGTTGAAGCTTTCTTT.

This clonotype was counted a few times. This chain connects TRBV19 to TRBJ2-1; TRBD2 aligns across 7 bases. V was pared by 1 base and J by 4 bases, with 10 bases of the junction left unmatched. The CDR3 contains 17 residues. Germline V lookup: CDR1 LNHDA, CDR2 SQIVND (reference sequence). The CDR3 region is CASSIATDRGGYNEQFF. The CDR3 DNA is TGTGCCAGTAGTATAGCCACCGACCGGGGAGGGTACAATGAGCAGTTCTTC. The complete variable domain, with remaining parts taken from reference TRBV19 and TRBJ2-1, reads DGGITQSPKYLFRKEGQNVTLSCEQNLNHDAMYWYRQDPGQGLRLIYYSQIVNDFQKGDIAEGYSVSREKKESFPLTVTSAQKNPTAFYLCASSIATDRGGYNEQFFGPGTRLTVL.

This clonotype has a count of ten or more. V is TRBV7-2 and J is TRBJ1-1; D is unclear. From germline, CDR1 is SGHTA and CDR2 FQGNSA. CDR3 size: 11 residues. V dropped 3 bases and J dropped 8 bases, with 7 bases sitting between them. The CDR3 sequence is CASSFDWEAFF. The CDR3 nucleotides are TGTGCCAGCAGCTTTGACTGGGAAGCTTTCTTT.

This clonotype occurred many times. This rearrangement joins TRBV27 to TRBJ2-1, with 9 bases fitting TRBD2. Germline V gene data show CDR1 as MNHEY and CDR2 as SMNVEV (reference sequence). With V trimmed by 4 bases and J by 4 bases, 5 bases remained unmatched. There are 15 residues in the CDR3. Here the CDR3 DNA reads TGTGCCAGCAGTTACAGTAGCGGGAGATACAATGAGCAGTTCTTC. Protein product: CASSYSSGRYNEQFF.

This chain joins TRBV19 and TRBJ1-2; D may be TRBD1 (6 bases). CDR1 is LNHDA, CDR2 SQIVND, per germline (reference sequence). The CDR3 covers 15 residues. V lost 2 bases, J lost 3 bases, and 13 bases lay in between. CDR3 loop: CASSITAGEHYGYTF. The CDR3 coding sequence is TGTGCCAGTAGTATAACGGCAGGGGAGCACTATGGCTACACCTTC.

CDR3 amino acids: CSVVWVSNYGYTF. The DNA of the CDR3 is TGCAGCGTTGTCTGGGTCTCTAACTATGGCTACACCTTC. V is TRBV29-1 and J is TRBJ1-2, with unresolved D. Trimming removed 4 bases at V and 0 bases at J, with 9 bases between. Looked up from germline, CDR1 is SQVTM and CDR2 is ANQGSEA. The CDR3 loop spans 13 amino acids.

The chain uses TRBV3-1 and TRBJ1-5; perhaps TRBD1 as D (5 bases). Per germline, CDR1 LGHDT and CDR2 YNNKEL (reference sequence). V was trimmed by 1 base and J by 3 bases, leaving 22 bases between them. The CDR3 spans 19 residues. CDR3 amino acids: CASSQAPVDRSGINQPQHF. The CDR3 DNA follows: TGTGCCAGCAGCCAAGCACCCGTAGATCGGTCAGGGATCAATCAGCCCCAGCATTTT.

This clonotype was seen at least ten times. J is TRBJ2-5 and V is TRBV2, with 15 positions matching TRBD2. The CDR3 length is 17 residues. The J segment lost 2 bases and the V segment lost 8 bases, leaving 9 bases of the junction unmatched. CDR1 SNHLY and CDR2 FYNNEI come from the germline V gene. The chain's CDR3 is CASLGLAGGNRQETQYF. The CDR3 DNA follows: TGTGCCAGCCTGGGACTAGCGGGGGGCAACCGTCAAGAGACCCAGTACTTC.

The sample holds a few counts of this clonotype. This chain links TRBV27 with TRBJ2-5, with a tentative D call TRBD1 (5 bases). CDR1 and CDR2 from the germline V gene are MNHEY and SMNVEV (reference sequence). Trimming cost V 3 bases and J 2 bases, with 16 bases left between them. This CDR3 is built from 16 residues. CDR3 loop: CASSFWTKGRQETQYF. Here the CDR3 DNA reads TGTGCCAGCAGTTTCTGGACAAAGGGCCGGCAAGAGACCCAGTACTTC.

This clonotype was detected many times. The chain links TRBV7-9 to TRBJ2-5, with D possibly TRBD2 on 6 matching bases. Germline CDR1 reads SEHNR; CDR2 reads FQNEAQ (reference sequence). The CDR3 covers 17 residues. V was trimmed by 0 bases and J by 0 bases, leaving 14 bases between them. The CDR3 protein is CASSLARAGRYQETQYF. The CDR3 nucleotides are TGTGCCAGCAGCTTAGCAAGAGCGGGTCGATACCAAGAGACCCAGTACTTC.

This clonotype was observed many times. This chain links TRBV7-2 with TRBJ2-1; tentatively, D is TRBD2 (6 bases). CDR1 SGHTA and CDR2 FQGNSA come from the germline V gene. V lost 5 bases, J lost 13 bases, and 18 bases lay in between. CDR3 size: 13 residues. For the CDR3, the DNA is TGTGCCAGCAGCGTAAACCGGGACTTCGTACAGTTCTTC. This gives the protein CASSVNRDFVQFF. Based on the CDR3 plus reference TRBV7-2 and TRBJ2-1, the full variable domain is GAGVSQSPSNKVTEKGKDVELRCDPISGHTALYWYRQSLGQGLEFLIYFQGNSAPDKSGLPSDRFSAERTGGSVSTLTIQRTQQEDSAVYLCASSVNRDFVQFFGPGTRLTVL.

This clonotype showed up just a few times. The rearrangement links TRBV12-3 or TRBV12-4 to TRBJ1-2; 10 nucleotides align to TRBD1. The CDR3 totals 16 residues. V was clipped by 3 bases and J by 8 bases; unmatched bases: 12. CDR3 sequence: CASSLGRQGAPEGYTF. The CDR3 DNA follows: TGTGCCAGCAGTTTGGGGCGACAGGGGGCGCCTGAGGGCTACACCTTC.

This clonotype was detected many times. The V gene is TRBV7-9, the J gene TRBJ1-1; D remains ambiguous. CDR3 length equals 15 residues. Per the germline V gene, CDR1 is SEHNR and CDR2 is FQNEAQ (reference sequence). Trimming pared 2 bases from V and 0 bases from J, leaving 10 bases between. The CDR3 sequence: CASSLSGSMNTEAFF. CDR3 sequence (DNA): TGTGCCAGCAGCTTATCGGGCAGCATGAACACTGAAGCTTTCTTT.

This clonotype was detected a few times. The J gene is TRBJ2-1, the V gene TRBV9, with 12 bases lining up with TRBD2. The CDR3 consists of 13 residues. With V trimmed by 2 bases and J by 9 bases, 0 bases remained unmatched. Germline assignment: CDR1 SGDLS and CDR2 YYNGEE. The CDR3 DNA follows: TGTGCCAGCAGCGTGACTAGCGGGAGTGAGCAGTTCTTC. Protein product: CASSVTSGSEQFF.

This clonotype appeared many times. The V and J genes are TRBV4-1 and TRBJ2-1; no firm D call. The germline gives CDR1 MGHRA, CDR2 YSYEKL. The CDR3 contains 15 residues. The V and J ends lost 4 bases and 0 bases respectively, with 10 bases between them. The CDR3 protein is CASSRTQSSYNEQFF. The CDR3 region has the DNA TGCGCCAGCAGCCGAACCCAGAGCTCCTACAATGAGCAGTTCTTC.

In its sample, this clonotype was seen a few times. This chain joins TRBV27 and TRBJ2-2; TRBD1 agrees at 8 bases. CDR1 and CDR2 from the germline V gene are MNHEY and SMNVEV (reference sequence). This CDR3 comprises 15 residues. V was pared by 3 bases and J by 6 bases, with 6 bases of the junction left unmatched. The DNA of the CDR3 is TGTGCCAGCAGTTTGCAGGGGGCGCGGGCCGGGGAGCTGTTTTTT. Translated, it gives CASSLQGARAGELFF.

The chain couples TRBV28 to TRBJ1-2; 8 bases align to TRBD1. The CDR3 is 12 amino acids. The ends lost 6 bases at V and 4 bases at J; junction bases unmatched: 1. The V gene's germline CDR1 is MDHEN and CDR2 SYDVKM. The CDR3 sequence: CASRDRGYGYTF. The CDR3, as DNA: TGTGCCAGCAGAGACAGGGGCTATGGCTACACCTTC.

This clonotype showed up many times. The genes are TRBV24-1 and TRBJ2-1; no definite D call. The germline V gene encodes CDR1 KGHDR and CDR2 SFDVKD. The CDR3 consists of 14 residues. V was trimmed by 3 bases and J by 7 bases, leaving 12 bases between them. The DNA for the CDR3 is TGTGCCACCAGTGATGGAAGAATTCATAATGAGCAGTTCTTC. Its protein product is CATSDGRIHNEQFF.

This clonotype was picked up many times. J is TRBJ1-1 and V is TRBV10-3; D uncertain. Germline CDR1 ENHRY, CDR2 SYGVKD. The CDR3 covers 14 residues. V was trimmed by 0 bases and J by 0 bases, leaving 5 bases between them. The CDR3 DNA is TGTGCCATCAGTGAGTCTAACCTGAACACTGAAGCTTTCTTT. It codes for CAISESNLNTEAFF.

This clonotype has a count of ten or more. The CDR3 DNA sequence: TGTGCCAGCAGCTTAGCGAGAAGCGGGAGGGCCCAGTACTTC. Translating gives CASSLARSGRAQYF. The V call is TRBV7-2, the J call TRBJ2-7; 10 nucleotides agree with TRBD2. The ends lost 0 bases at V and 10 bases at J; junction bases unmatched: 6. The CDR3 is 14 residues long. Germline V lookup: CDR1 SGHTA, CDR2 FQGNSA.

In its sample, this clonotype was seen many times. The CDR3 sequence is CAIEGSSGGPQETQYF. CDR3 bases: TGTGCCATCGAAGGCTCTAGCGGGGGCCCCCAAGAGACCCAGTACTTC. The rearrangement joins TRBV7-2 to TRBJ2-5; 10 bases line up with TRBD2. The CDR3 loop spans 16 amino acids. The ends lost 10 bases at V and 1 base at J; junction bases unmatched: 12. Germline loops: CDR1 SGHTA, CDR2 FQGNSA. The full variable domain, in which reference TRBV7-2 and TRBJ2-5 provide the parts outside the CDR3, is GAGVSQSPSNKVTEKGKDVELRCDPISGHTALYWYRQSLGQGLEFLIYFQGNSAPDKSGLPSDRFSAERTGGSVSTLTIQRTQQEDSAVYLCAIEGSSGGPQETQYFGPGTRLLVL.

This chain links TRBV9 with TRBJ2-7, with 8 bases identical to TRBD2. V dropped 2 bases and J dropped 3; count of bases not matched to a gene: 4. CDR1 and CDR2 (germline): SGDLS, YYNGEE. The CDR3 consists of 14 residues. The CDR3 spells CASSVQAGVYEQYF. The DNA for the CDR3 is TGTGCCAGCAGCGTTCAAGCGGGAGTCTACGAGCAGTACTTC. Supplemented by reference TRBV9 and TRBJ2-7, the full variable domain reads DSGVTQTPKHLITATGQRVTLRCSPRSGDLSVYWYQQSLDQGLQFLIQYYNGEERAKGNILERFSAQQFPDLHSELNLSSLELGDSALYFCASSVQAGVYEQYFGPGTRLTVT.

This clonotype was counted only a few times. This chain connects TRBV10-1 to TRBJ1-3; maybe TRBD1 (5 bases). V lost 0 bases, J lost 4 bases, and 16 bases lay in between. Germline assignment: CDR1 WNHNN and CDR2 SYGVQD (reference sequence). This CDR3 has 17 residues. CDR3 in DNA: TGCGCCAGCAGTGAGTCGACTCTAGGACACTACGGAAACACCATATATTTT. Translating it yields CASSESTLGHYGNTIYF.